The present T cell receptor beta chain was sequenced within a study of human T cells and chemical hapten exposure. Study context: Minor volume differences among pooled libraries chiefly drove per-sample TCR yield variation.

The CDR3 is made up of 15 amino acids. Germline CDR1 SGHVS, CDR2 FNYEAQ. Trimming removed 5 bases from V and 7 bases from J; junction bases left unmatched: 11. Time point denoted: healthy volunteer bleed at 2 weeks. RNA extraction used unfractionated whole blood as the source of total RNA. Notes on the study in general: Those TCRs sitting above 1 in 1000 frequency stayed the same with DPC sensitization.

In the case of this clonotype: No antigen is known for it.

The study used a library that attached unique molecular identifiers to individual cDNA molecules. TCRdb reprocessed the RACE reads with MiXCR, giving one entry per CDR3 protein. The sample records some 120,000 distinct CDR3 sequences, approximately 9.5% being singletons. The genes are TRBV7-6 and TRBJ2-1; TRBD2 matches 7 bases. This sequence originates from a male donor in good health. Some clones in this sample may be carry-over from other donors' samples. Sequencing was carried out using whole blood. CDR3 in DNA: TGTGCCAGCAGCCCGTTGGGAGGGCGCGAAAATGAGCAGTTCTTC. It yields the protein CASSPLGGRENEQFF.